These T cell receptor beta chains were read from a single sample in a study of blood T cell repertoires in COVID-19. Assay used: immunoSEQ multiplex PCR; TCRdb lists only in-frame clones, some missing. The data show tens of thousands of clones, 85% to 95% seen once. Input material: peripheral blood. The receptors come from a man aged 55 to 70 with active or convalescent COVID-19. Each CDR3 is given with its conserved first and last residue. The D gene is left open where the match is weak. A clone size is listed for some rows: how often the clone was seen (once, few, many), or a class if it is expanded.

D | J | V | size | DNA | CDR3
. | TRBJ2-1 | TRBV11-2 | once | TGTGCCAGCAGCTTTCGCCCTGACAGGACTGGACATGAGCAGTTCTTC | CASSFRPDRTGHEQFF
TRBD1 | TRBJ1-4 | TRBV4-3 | . | TGCGCCAGCAGCCAAGAGGCGACAGGGATTTATGAAAAACTGTTTTTT | CASSQEATGIYEKLFF
. | TRBJ1-6 | TRBV30 | . | TGTGCCTGGAACCATGGAGGGAGGAATTCACCCCTCCACTTT | CAWNHGGRNSPLHF
. | TRBJ2-2 | TRBV28 | . | TGTGCCAGCAGATATAACACCGGGGAGCTGTTTTTT | CASRYNTGELFF
TRBD2 | TRBJ2-7 | TRBV5-6 | . | TGTGCCAGCAGCTCGGCAACTAGCGGTTTTGAGTACGAGCAGTACTTC | CASSSATSGFEYEQYF
. | TRBJ1-2 | TRBV7-2 | . | TGTGCCAGCAGCCGCGGAGGCGCCTATGGCTACACCTTC | CASSRGGAYGYTF
. | TRBJ1-1 | TRBV3-1/TRBV3-2 | once | TGTGCCAGCAGCCAAGGACAGGCCCCGAACACTGAAGCTTTCTTT | CASSQGQAPNTEAFF
. | TRBJ2-7 | TRBV10-1 | . | TGCGCCAGCAGTGAGAACATCTTCTACGAGCAGTACTTC | CASSENIFYEQYF
TRBD1 | TRBJ2-3 | TRBV5-4 | . | TGTGCCAGCAGCTTGGCCTGGGGCGGGACAGGGCGGAATTTT | CASSLAWGGTGRNF
TRBD1 | TRBJ1-5 | TRBV7-9 | once | TGTGCCAGCAGCCCGACCGGGACAGGGTTACAGCCCCAGCATTTT | CASSPTGTGLQPQHF
. | TRBJ2-2 | TRBV7-3 | . | TGTGCCAGCAGCCAGAGGAGGGGTGACACCGGGGAGCTGTTTTTT | CASSQRRGDTGELFF
. | TRBJ1-3 | TRBV10-2 | . | TGCGCCAGCAGTGAGTACAACTCTGGAAACACCATATATTTT | CASSEYNSGNTIYF
. | TRBJ2-5 | TRBV7-9 | . | TGTGCCAGCAGCTTAGGAGGACTGACCCAAGAGACCCAGTACTTC | CASSLGGLTQETQYF
. | TRBJ2-7 | TRBV19 | . | TGTGCCAGTAGTGACCTAGCGCGGGGCCGCCCCTACGAGCAGTACTTC | CASSDLARGRPYEQYF
. | TRBJ2-3 | TRBV18 | . | TGTGCCAGCTCGACACGTGAGTCCAGCACAGATACGCAGTATTTT | CASSTRESSTDTQYF
. | TRBJ1-2 | TRBV7-9 | . | TGTGCCAGCAGCCACAGGGAAGGTTTCTATGGCTACACCTTC | CASSHREGFYGYTF
TRBD1 | TRBJ2-2 | TRBV9 | . | TGTGCCAGCAGCCGGGACAGCGTCACCGGGGAGCTGTTTTTT | CASSRDSVTGELFF
. | TRBJ1-3 | TRBV18 | . | TGTGCCAGCTCACCAGGGCGCTCTTTTGGAAACACCATATATTTT | CASSPGRSFGNTIYF
TRBD1 | TRBJ2-5 | TRBV18 | . | TGTGCCAGCTCACCGGACAGGGTCCGAGGCGGGGAGACCCAGTACTTC | CASSPDRVRGGETQYF
. | TRBJ2-5 | TRBV19 | . | TGTGCCAGTAGAAAGGGGCCCCAAGGAGAGACCCAGTACTTC | CASRKGPQGETQYF
TRBD1 | TRBJ2-7 | TRBV5-1 | once | TGCGCCAGCAGCTTGAGAGAACAGGGGGCAGGGGAGCAGTACTTC | CASSLREQGAGEQYF
. | TRBJ1-4 | TRBV14 | . | TGTGCCAGCAGCCCACTACTCGACAGGTTAGGTGAAAAACTGTTTTTT | CASSPLLDRLGEKLFF
TRBD2 | TRBJ2-3 | TRBV6-6 | . | TGTGCCAGCAGTTCTACACTAGCGGGGTCAACAGATACGCAGTATTTT | CASSSTLAGSTDTQYF
TRBD1 | TRBJ1-1 | TRBV4-1 | few | TGCGCCAGCAGCCAAGGTCGGGACAGTTTGAACACTGAAGCTTTCTTT | CASSQGRDSLNTEAFF
. | TRBJ1-4 | TRBV28 | . | TGTGCCAGCAGCAACCACAGGGTCTCACGGGGTAATGAAAAACTGTTTTTT | CASSNHRVSRGNEKLFF
TRBD1 | TRBJ1-3 | TRBV5-1 | . | TGCGCCAGCAGCTTGGGGACAGGGGAAAACACCATATATTTT | CASSLGTGENTIYF
TRBD1 | TRBJ2-7 | TRBV7-6 | . | TGTGCCAGCAGCCCCCGGACAGGGAGCACCTACGAGCAGTACTTC | CASSPRTGSTYEQYF
. | TRBJ1-1 | TRBV7-9 | . | TGTGCCAGCAGCTTATCAGGCGGGGGCACTGAAGCTTTCTTT | CASSLSGGGTEAFF
TRBD2 | TRBJ2-1 | TRBV7-2 | . | TGTGCCAGCAGCCGGACTAGCGGGGGGGGCAATGAGCAGTTCTTC | CASSRTSGGGNEQFF
. | TRBJ2-6 | TRBV5-1 | . | TGCGCCAGCAGCTTTCAGGGATCTGGGGCCAACGTCCTGACTTTC | CASSFQGSGANVLTF
TRBD2 | TRBJ2-2 | TRBV6-1 | . | TGTGCCAGCAGTGACGGCTTTTGGACTAGCGGGAGACGGACCGGGGAGCTGTTTTTT | CASSDGFWTSGRRTGELFF
TRBD1 | TRBJ1-2 | TRBV25-1 | . | TGTGCCAGCAGGACAGGGGGCTTCGAGGACTATGGCTACACCTTC | CASRTGGFEDYGYTF
. | TRBJ2-7 | TRBV10-3 | . | TGTGCCATCAGTGTCGTCGGGGTCCGCTACGAGCAGTACTTC | CAISVVGVRYEQYF
TRBD2 | TRBJ2-5 | TRBV5-1 | . | TGCGCCAGCAGCTTAGCGGGGGGGCCGTCAGAGACCCAGTACTTC | CASSLAGGPSETQYF
TRBD2 | TRBJ2-2 | TRBV7-3 | once | TGTGCCAGCAGCTTAATGGCTAGCGGGAGAACCGGGGAGCTGTTTTTT | CASSLMASGRTGELFF
. | TRBJ2-1 | TRBV11-2 | . | TGTGCCAGCAGCTCCCCCAAAACTCTGAATGAGCAGTTCTTC | CASSSPKTLNEQFF
TRBD1 | TRBJ1-1 | TRBV18 | once | TGTGCCAGCTCACCGACGATGGGACAGGGGGACACTGAAGCTTTCTTT | CASSPTMGQGDTEAFF
. | TRBJ1-1 | TRBV30 | . | TGTGCCTGCATCGGGGGTACTGAAGCTTTCTTT | CACIGGTEAFF
. | TRBJ1-1 | TRBV19 | . | TGTGCCAGTAGTGCCCTCGGAGCGGTGAACACTGAAGCTTTCTTT | CASSALGAVNTEAFF
TRBD2 | TRBJ2-1 | TRBV6-2/TRBV6-3 | . | TGTGCCAGCAGTTGGGGACTAGCGGGTTCCTACAATGAGCAGTTCTTC | CASSWGLAGSYNEQFF
. | TRBJ1-1 | TRBV5-1 | . | TGCGCCAGCAGCTTTGCCGGGTCTTACACTGAAGCTTTCTTT | CASSFAGSYTEAFF
TRBD1 | TRBJ2-5 | TRBV4-1 | . | TGCGCCAGCAGCCCCGACAGGGGGTATGAGACCCAGTACTTC | CASSPDRGYETQYF
. | TRBJ1-1 | TRBV19 | . | TGTGCCAGTACCGCGAGTGGGTCAGGGGCATCTGAAGCTTTCTTT | CASTASGSGASEAFF
TRBD1 | TRBJ2-2 | TRBV19 | . | TGTGCCAGTAGACGGGGACAGGGGCCGTCAGAGAACACCGGGGAGCTGTTTTTT | CASRRGQGPSENTGELFF
. | TRBJ2-3 | TRBV15 | . | TGTGCCACCAGCAGAGAAGCGGACAGCACAGATACGCAGTATTTT | CATSREADSTDTQYF
. | TRBJ1-5 | TRBV10-3 | . | TGTGCCATCAGTGAGGGGCGTGATCAGCCCCAGCATTTT | CAISEGRDQPQHF
TRBD1 | TRBJ2-3 | TRBV9 | . | TGTGCCAGCAGCGTAAGGACAGGCCTACAATTCACAGATACGCAGTATTTT | CASSVRTGLQFTDTQYF
. | TRBJ2-7 | TRBV6-2/TRBV6-3 | . | TGTGCCAGCAGTTACTCGTCTCGGAGTACCTACGAGCAGTACTTC | CASSYSSRSTYEQYF
. | TRBJ2-3 | TRBV6-5 | . | TGTGCCAGCAGTTACGGGATTGGAGGGGCCAAAGGTACGCAGTATTTT | CASSYGIGGAKGTQYF
. | TRBJ1-3 | TRBV3-1/TRBV3-2 | . | TGTGCCAGCGGGGACTTCCCCGGCTCTGGAAACACCATATATTTT | CASGDFPGSGNTIYF
TRBD1 | TRBJ2-5 | TRBV11-2 | . | TGTGCCAGCACTTTAAGGGCAGGGGGCCTCGGGGAGACCCAGTACTTC | CASTLRAGGLGETQYF
. | TRBJ1-1 | TRBV18 | . | TGTGCCAGCTCCCAAACGACAGGAGTGACTGAAGCTTTCTTT | CASSQTTGVTEAFF
TRBD1 | TRBJ2-7 | TRBV4-1 | . | TGCGCCAGCAGCCAAGCCCCTTCTGGACAGGGTCGAAACCACGAGCAGTACTTC | CASSQAPSGQGRNHEQYF
TRBD1 | TRBJ2-7 | TRBV2 | . | TGTGCCAGCAGTGATCAGGGGGTTACCTACGAGCAGTACTTC | CASSDQGVTYEQYF
. | TRBJ1-1 | TRBV21-1 | . | TGTGCCAGCCACCAAGACAGAGAAGCTTTCTTT | CASHQDREAFF